One TCR beta chain is described in this entry. This clonotype was recorded many times. It has no known antigen specificity. Per-base quality was not reported, and no clone a single base away is much larger than it. PBMCs were isolated by Ficoll-Paque density gradient centrifugation. These data come from a study of T-cell memory formation after mild COVID-19 (dated by TCRdb to the early 2020s). For the study in its entirety: Most TCR sequence clusters were specific to one of the two donors. Longitudinal TCRalpha and TCRbeta repertoire sequencing tracked T-cell clones expanding and contracting after mild COVID-19 in a couple of donors. Two young, previously healthy adult volunteers made up the cohort, one male and one female.

Sequenced on an Illumina NovaSeq 6000. cDNA libraries for TCRalpha and TCRbeta were prepared by 5'RACE using constant-segment primers, with sample barcodes and unique molecular identifiers added. Trizol reagent was used to extract RNA from every sample. Libraries were amplified in two PCR steps, with a second sample barcode and Illumina TruSeq adapters added in the second step. Libraries were sequenced on an Illumina NovaSeq with 2 x 150 bp paired-end reads. The original methods were these. With migec v1.2.7, reads were demultiplexed and then collapsed into UMI-guided consensus sequences. Using mixcr v2.1.11, UMI consensuses were aligned to TRA and TRB V and J templates and then assembled into clonotypes. Expanded or contracted clonotypes were those called significant by both edgeR and NoisET, with noise models trained on biological replicates. For edgeR calls, the thresholds were a false discovery rate-adjusted p below 0.01 and a log2 fold-change of 1. As an exploratory analysis of dynamics, PCA with hierarchical clustering was applied to max-normalized trajectories of the 1000 most abundant clonotypes. Each responding clone was given a CD4 or CD8 phenotype based on the CD4+ and CD8+ repertoires, which had been sequenced separately. TCRdb trimmed public reads at Q25 via fastp, called clones via MiXCR and kept in-frame beta chains. Every CDR3 protein is listed once, alongside the most common genes and DNA of its rows. These V and J calls are TCRdb output, not the study's own analysis. The sample yields roughly 150,000 distinct CDR3 sequences; about 14% were counted once. The ten largest account for 12% to 15% of the sample.

From a lookup of the germline V gene (reference sequence), CDR1 and CDR2 are LGHDT and YNNKEL. Its CDR3 holds 13 amino acids, cysteine through phenylalanine. Only CDR3 DNA is held: 39 bases, read in frame from base 1. Trimming takes 1 base from V and 7 bases from J, and the germline ends sit 8 bases apart. What the study reported, not specific to this receptor: Contracting CD4+ clones were found mainly in CM and EM memory subsets, while CD8+ clones were enriched in EMRA. Some responding clones were detected in pre-infection memory, which suggested that pre-existing cross-reactive memory T cells had joined the SARS-CoV-2 response. Clones that contracted from day 15 to 85 showed balanced CD4/CD8 phenotypes, whereas a second wave of clones that expanded from day 15 to 37 leaned towards CD4+. Only a couple of mild cases were covered in the study, and larger cohorts including severe cases with pre-infection samples were considered necessary. The second-wave clones that peaked on day 37 were not confirmed to be SARS-CoV-2 specific.

The rearranged segments are TRBV3-1 and TRBJ2-4; D gene: possibly TRBD1, on 6 matching bases. The sequence derives from an adult woman who had mild COVID-19 (a few samples of this study predate the infection). The sample titles of this study are shuffled in the database, so cell type and time point are left out; the donor was told from shared clones. Sequenced sample: PBMCs or a T cell subset sorted from them (not recorded which). The CDR3 reads as follows: CASSQAGVNIQYF. Read as DNA, the sequence is TGTGCCAGCAGCCAAGCAGGGGTCAACATTCAGTACTTC.